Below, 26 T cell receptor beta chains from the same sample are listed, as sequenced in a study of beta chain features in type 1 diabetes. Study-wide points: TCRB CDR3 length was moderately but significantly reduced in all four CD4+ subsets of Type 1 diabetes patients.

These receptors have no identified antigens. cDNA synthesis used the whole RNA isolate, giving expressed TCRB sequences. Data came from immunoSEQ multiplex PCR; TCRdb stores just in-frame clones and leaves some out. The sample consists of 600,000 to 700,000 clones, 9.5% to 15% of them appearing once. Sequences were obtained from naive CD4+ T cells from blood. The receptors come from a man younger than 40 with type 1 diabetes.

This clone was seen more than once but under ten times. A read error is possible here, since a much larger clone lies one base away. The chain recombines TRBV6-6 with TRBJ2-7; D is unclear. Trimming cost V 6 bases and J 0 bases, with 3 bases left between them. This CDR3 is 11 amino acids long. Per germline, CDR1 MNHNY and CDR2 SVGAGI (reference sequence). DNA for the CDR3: TGTGCCAGCAGATCCTCCTACGAGCAGTACTTC. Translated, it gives CASRSSYEQYF.

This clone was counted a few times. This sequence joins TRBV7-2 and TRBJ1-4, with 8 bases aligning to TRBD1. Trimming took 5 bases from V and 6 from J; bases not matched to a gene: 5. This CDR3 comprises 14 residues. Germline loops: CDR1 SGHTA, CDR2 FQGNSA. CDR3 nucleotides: TGTGCCAGCAGCCCCCAGGGGGCCGATGAAAAACTGTTTTTT. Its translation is CASSPQGADEKLFF.

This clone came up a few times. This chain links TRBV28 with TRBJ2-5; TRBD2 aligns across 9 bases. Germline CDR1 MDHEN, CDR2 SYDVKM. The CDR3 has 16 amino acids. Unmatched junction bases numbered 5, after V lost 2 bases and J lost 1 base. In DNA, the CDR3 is TGTGCCAGCAGTTTAGGGACTAGCTTCGGCCAAGAGACCCAGTACTTC. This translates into CASSLGTSFGQETQYF.

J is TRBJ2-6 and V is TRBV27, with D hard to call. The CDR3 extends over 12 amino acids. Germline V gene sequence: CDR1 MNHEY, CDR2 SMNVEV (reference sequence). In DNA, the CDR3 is TGTGTCCGCAACTCTGGGGCCAACGTCCTGACTTTC. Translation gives CVRNSGANVLTF.

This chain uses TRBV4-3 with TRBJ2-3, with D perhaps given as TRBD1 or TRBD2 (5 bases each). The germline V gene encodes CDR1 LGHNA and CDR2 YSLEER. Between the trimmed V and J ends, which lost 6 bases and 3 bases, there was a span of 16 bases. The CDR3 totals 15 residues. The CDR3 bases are TGCGCCAGCAGGCCGACCGGGGCTAGTACAGATACGCAGTATTTT. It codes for CASRPTGASTDTQYF.

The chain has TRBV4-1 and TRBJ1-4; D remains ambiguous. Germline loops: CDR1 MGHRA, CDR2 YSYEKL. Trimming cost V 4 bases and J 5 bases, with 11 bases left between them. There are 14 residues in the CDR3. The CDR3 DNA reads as TGCGCCAGCAGCCTAACAGAATCAAATGAAAAACTGTTTTTT. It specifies CASSLTESNEKLFF.

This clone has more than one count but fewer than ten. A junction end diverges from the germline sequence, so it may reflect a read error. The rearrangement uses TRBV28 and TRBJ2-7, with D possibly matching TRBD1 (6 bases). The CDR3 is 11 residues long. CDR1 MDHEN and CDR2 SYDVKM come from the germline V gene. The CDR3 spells CASSTIRDTAF. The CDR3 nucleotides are TGTGCCAGCAGTACGATCCGGGACACCGCCTTC.

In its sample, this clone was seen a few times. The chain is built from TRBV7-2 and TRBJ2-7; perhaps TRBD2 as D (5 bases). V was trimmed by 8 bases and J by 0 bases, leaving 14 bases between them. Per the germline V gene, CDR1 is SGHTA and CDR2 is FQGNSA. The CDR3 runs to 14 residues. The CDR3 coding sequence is TGTGCCAGCCGATGGAGAGGGAGCTCCTACGAGCAGTACTTC. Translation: CASRWRGSSYEQYF.

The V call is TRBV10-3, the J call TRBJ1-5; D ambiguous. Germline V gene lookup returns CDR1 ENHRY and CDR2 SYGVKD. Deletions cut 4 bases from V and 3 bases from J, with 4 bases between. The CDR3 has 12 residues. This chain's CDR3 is CAISGANQPQHF. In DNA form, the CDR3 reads TGTGCCATCAGTGGGGCCAATCAGCCCCAGCATTTT.

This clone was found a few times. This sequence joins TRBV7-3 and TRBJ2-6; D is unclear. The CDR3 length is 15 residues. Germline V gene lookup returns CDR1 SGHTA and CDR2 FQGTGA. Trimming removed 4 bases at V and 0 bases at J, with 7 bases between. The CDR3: CASSSVSSGANVLTF. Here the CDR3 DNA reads TGTGCCAGCAGCTCTGTAAGCTCTGGGGCCAACGTCCTGACTTTC. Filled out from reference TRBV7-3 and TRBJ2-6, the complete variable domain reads GAGVSQTPSNKVTEKGKYVELRCDPISGHTALYWYRQSLGQGPEFLIYFQGTGAADDSGLPNDRFFAVRPEGSVSTLKIQRTERGDSAVYLCASSSVSSGANVLTFGAGSRLTVL.

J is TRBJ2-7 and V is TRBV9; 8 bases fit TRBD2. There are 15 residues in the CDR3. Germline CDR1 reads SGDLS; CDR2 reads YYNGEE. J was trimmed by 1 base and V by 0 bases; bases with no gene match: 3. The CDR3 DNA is TGTGCCAGCAGCGTAGGAGAGCGGGGGTCCTACGAGCAGTACTTC. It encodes CASSVGERGSYEQYF.

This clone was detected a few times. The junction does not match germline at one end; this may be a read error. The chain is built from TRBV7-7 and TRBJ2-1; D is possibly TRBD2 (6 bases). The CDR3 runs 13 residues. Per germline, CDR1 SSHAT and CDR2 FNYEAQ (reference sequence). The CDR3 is CASSLADGVRQFF. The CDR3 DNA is TGTGCTAGCAGCTTAGCGGATGGGGTGAGGCAGTTCTTC. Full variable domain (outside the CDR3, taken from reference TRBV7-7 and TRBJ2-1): GAGVSQSPRYKVTKRGQDVTLRCDPISSHATLYWYQQALGQGPEFLTYFNYEAQPDKSGLPSDRFSAERPEGSISTLTIQRTEQRDSAMYRCASSLADGVRQFFGPGTRLTVL.

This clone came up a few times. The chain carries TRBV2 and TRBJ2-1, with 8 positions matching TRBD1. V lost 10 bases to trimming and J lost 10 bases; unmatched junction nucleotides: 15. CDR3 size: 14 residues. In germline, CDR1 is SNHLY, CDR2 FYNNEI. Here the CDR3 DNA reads TGTGCCACGTCACTAACCTTACAGGGGGGAGAGCAGTTCTTC. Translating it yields CATSLTLQGGEQFF.

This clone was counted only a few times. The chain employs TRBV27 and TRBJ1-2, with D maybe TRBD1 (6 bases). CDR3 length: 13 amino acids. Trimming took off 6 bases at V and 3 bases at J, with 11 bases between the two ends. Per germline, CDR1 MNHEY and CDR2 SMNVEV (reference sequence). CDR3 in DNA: TGTGCCAGCAGCCGGGACACCTACTATGGCTACACCTTC. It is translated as CASSRDTYYGYTF.

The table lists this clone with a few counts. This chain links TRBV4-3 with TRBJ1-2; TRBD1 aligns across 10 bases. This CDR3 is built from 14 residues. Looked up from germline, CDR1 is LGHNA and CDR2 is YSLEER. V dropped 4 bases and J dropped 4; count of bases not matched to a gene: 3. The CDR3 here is CASSRDRGSYGYTF. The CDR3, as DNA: TGCGCCAGCAGCCGGGACAGGGGCAGCTATGGCTACACCTTC.

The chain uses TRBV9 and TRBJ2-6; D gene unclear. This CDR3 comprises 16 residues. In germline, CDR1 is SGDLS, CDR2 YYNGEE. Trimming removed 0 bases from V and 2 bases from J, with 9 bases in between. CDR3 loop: CASSVDGNAGANVLTF. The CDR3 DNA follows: TGTGCCAGCAGCGTAGATGGGAACGCTGGGGCCAACGTCCTGACTTTC. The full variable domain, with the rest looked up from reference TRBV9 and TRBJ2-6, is DSGVTQTPKHLITATGQRVTLRCSPRSGDLSVYWYQQSLDQGLQFLIQYYNGEERAKGNILERFSAQQFPDLHSELNLSSLELGDSALYFCASSVDGNAGANVLTFGAGSRLTVL.

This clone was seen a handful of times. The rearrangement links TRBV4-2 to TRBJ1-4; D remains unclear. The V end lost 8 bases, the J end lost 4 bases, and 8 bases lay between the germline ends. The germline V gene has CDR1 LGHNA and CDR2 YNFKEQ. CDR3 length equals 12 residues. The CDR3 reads CASSAGNEKLFF. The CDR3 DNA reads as TGTGCCAGCTCGGCGGGTAATGAAAAACTGTTTTTT.

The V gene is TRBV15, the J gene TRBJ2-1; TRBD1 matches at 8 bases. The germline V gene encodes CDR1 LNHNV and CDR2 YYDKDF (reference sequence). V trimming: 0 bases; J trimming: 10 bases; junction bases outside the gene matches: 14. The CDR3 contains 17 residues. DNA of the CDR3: TGTGCCACCAGCAGAGATCGGGGACAGGCTGGGGCGGGGGAGCAGTTCTTC. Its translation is CATSRDRGQAGAGEQFF.

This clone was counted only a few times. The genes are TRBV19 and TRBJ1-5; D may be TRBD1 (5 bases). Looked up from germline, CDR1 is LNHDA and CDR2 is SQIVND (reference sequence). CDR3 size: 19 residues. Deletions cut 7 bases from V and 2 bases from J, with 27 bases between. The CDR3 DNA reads TGTGCCAGTACCAACGGGGCAGCTAGACTGCCCTACGGCAATCAGCCCCAGCATTTT. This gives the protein CASTNGAARLPYGNQPQHF.

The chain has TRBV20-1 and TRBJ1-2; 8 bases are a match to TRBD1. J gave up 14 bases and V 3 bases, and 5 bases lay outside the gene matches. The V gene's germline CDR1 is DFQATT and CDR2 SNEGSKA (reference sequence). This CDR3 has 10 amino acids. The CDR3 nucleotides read TGCAGTGCTAGGATCCAGGGGGCTACCTTC. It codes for CSARIQGATF.

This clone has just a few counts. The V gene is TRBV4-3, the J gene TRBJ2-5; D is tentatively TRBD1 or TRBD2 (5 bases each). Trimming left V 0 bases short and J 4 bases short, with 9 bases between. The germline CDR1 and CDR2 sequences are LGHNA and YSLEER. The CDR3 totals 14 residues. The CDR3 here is CASSQELGTETQYF. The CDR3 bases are TGCGCCAGCAGCCAAGAACTGGGGACAGAGACCCAGTACTTC.

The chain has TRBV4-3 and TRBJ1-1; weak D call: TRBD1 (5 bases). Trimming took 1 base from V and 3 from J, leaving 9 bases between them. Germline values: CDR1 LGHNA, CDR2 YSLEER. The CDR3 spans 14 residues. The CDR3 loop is CASSQGPRDTEAFF. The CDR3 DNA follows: TGCGCCAGCAGCCAAGGTCCCAGGGACACTGAAGCTTTCTTT.

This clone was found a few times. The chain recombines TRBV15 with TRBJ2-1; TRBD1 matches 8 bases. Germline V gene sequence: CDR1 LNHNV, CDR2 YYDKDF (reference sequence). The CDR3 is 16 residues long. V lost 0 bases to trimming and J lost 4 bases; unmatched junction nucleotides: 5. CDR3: CATSRDRGDRYNEQFF. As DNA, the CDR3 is TGTGCCACCAGCAGAGATCGTGGGGACAGGTACAATGAGCAGTTCTTC.

CDR3 residues: CASSYGQHYGYTF. CDR3 DNA sequence: TGTGCCAGCAGTTACGGCCAACACTATGGCTACACCTTC. The J gene is TRBJ1-2, the V gene TRBV6-5; no clear D. In germline, CDR1 is MNHEY, CDR2 SVGAGI. The CDR3 sequence is 13 residues long. Deletions cut 2 bases from V and 3 bases from J, with 7 bases between.

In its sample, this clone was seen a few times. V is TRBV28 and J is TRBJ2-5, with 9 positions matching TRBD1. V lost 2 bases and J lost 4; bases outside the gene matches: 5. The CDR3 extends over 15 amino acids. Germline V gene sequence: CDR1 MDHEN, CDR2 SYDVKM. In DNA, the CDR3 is TGTGCCAGCAGTTTAGCGACAGGGGGAGCAGAGACCCAGTACTTC. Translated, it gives CASSLATGGAETQYF.

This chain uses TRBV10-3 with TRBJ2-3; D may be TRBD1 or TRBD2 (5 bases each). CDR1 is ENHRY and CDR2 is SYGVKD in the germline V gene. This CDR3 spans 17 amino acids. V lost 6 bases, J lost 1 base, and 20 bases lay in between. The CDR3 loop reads CAISERSGTGRTDTQYF. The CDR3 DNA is TGTGCCATCAGCGAGAGGTCGGGGACGGGTCGCACAGATACGCAGTATTTT.